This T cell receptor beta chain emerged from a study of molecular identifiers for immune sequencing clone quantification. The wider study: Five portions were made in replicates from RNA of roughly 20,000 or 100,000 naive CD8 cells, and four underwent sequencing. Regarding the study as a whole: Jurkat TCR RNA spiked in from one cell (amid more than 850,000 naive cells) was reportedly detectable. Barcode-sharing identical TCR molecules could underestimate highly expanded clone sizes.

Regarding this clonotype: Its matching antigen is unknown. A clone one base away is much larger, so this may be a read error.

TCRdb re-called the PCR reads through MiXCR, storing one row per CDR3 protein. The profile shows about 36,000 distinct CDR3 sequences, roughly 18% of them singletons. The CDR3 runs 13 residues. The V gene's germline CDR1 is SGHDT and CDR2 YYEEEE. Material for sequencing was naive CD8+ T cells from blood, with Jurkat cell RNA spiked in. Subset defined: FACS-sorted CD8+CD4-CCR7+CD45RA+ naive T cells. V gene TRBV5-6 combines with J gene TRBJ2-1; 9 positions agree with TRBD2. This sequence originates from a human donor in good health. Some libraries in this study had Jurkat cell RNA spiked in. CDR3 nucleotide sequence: TGTGCCAGCAGTTGGACTAGCGTGCATGAGCAGCTCTTC. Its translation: CASSWTSVHEQLF.